This is a list of T cell receptor beta chains from one sample in a study of cytomegalovirus exposure and HLA in healthy donors. Here immunoSEQ multiplex PCR was the method, and the copy in TCRdb shows in-frame clones only, minus some. The sample gives about 73,000 clones, over 70% of which show up once; about an eighth is in the top ten. The sample taken for sequencing was PBMCs. Source of these receptors: a man between 65 and 85 years old in good health and CMV-seronegative. Each CDR3 is given with its conserved first and last residue. D genes are given only for firm matches. Only some rows state a clone size, as once, few, many or a class for expanded clones.

D gene,V gene,J gene,clone size,CDR3 DNA,CDR3 protein
TRBD1,TRBV19,TRBJ2-5,NA,TGTGCCAGTAGTGATCGACAGGGCAAAGAGACCCAGTACTTC,CASSDRQGKETQYF
TRBD1,TRBV10-3,TRBJ1-5,NA,TGTGCCATCAGTACAGGGGGGAGCGGTCAGCCCCAGCATTTT,CAISTGGSGQPQHF
NA,TRBV7-8,TRBJ1-5,few,TGTGCCAGCAGTATAGACGGGGAAACCAATCAGCCCCAGCATTTT,CASSIDGETNQPQHF
TRBD1,TRBV25-1,TRBJ1-1,NA,TGTGCCAGCAGTGCCTATACAGGGGTTCCCACTGAAGCTTTCTTT,CASSAYTGVPTEAFF
TRBD1,TRBV29-1,TRBJ1-2,NA,TGCAGCGTGGGACGGACAGGGCGAAACTATGGCTACACCTTC,CSVGRTGRNYGYTF
NA,TRBV11-3,TRBJ2-1,NA,TGTGCCAGCAGCTTAGAGGGCGGGAATGAGCAGTTCTTC,CASSLEGGNEQFF
TRBD1,TRBV7-2,TRBJ1-5,once,TGTGCCAGCAGCTCTTCCGGGACAGAGGTAAATCAGCCCCAGCATTTT,CASSSSGTEVNQPQHF
TRBD1,TRBV6-1,TRBJ1-1,NA,TGTGCCAGCAGTGAGAGGACAGGGGGTACTTCCTTGAACACTGAAGCTTTCTTT,CASSERTGGTSLNTEAFF
NA,TRBV7-2,TRBJ2-3,NA,TGTGCCAGCAGCCGTTCGAGGGATACGCAGTATTTT,CASSRSRDTQYF
TRBD1,TRBV10-3,TRBJ2-1,NA,TGTGCCATCAGTGAGTCGATGGGGACAGGATCAAACCGACGAGCCTACAATGAGCAGTTCTTC,CAISESMGTGSNRRAYNEQFF
TRBD1,TRBV4-3,TRBJ2-7,NA,TGCGCCAGCAGCCAAGCCCCTCTGAGACAGGGCTACTACGAGCAGTACTTC,CASSQAPLRQGYYEQYF
NA,TRBV7-2,TRBJ2-1,NA,TGTGCCAGCAGCGGTTACGGGTCTTACAATGAGCAGTTCTTC,CASSGYGSYNEQFF
NA,TRBV6-1,TRBJ1-5,NA,TGTGCCAGCAGTGAAGACTTCGCAGGTAGGACCCAGCATTTT,CASSEDFAGRTQHF
NA,TRBV19,TRBJ1-1,once,TGTGCCAGTAGTATTCTGACAGAGAAGAACGAGGCTTTCTTT,CASSILTEKNEAFF
NA,TRBV5-1,TRBJ1-3,NA,TGCGCCAGCAGCGCCGAACCGAGGTTGGGTCATTTGGCCCTCTCTGGAAACACCATATATTTT,CASSAEPRLGHLALSGNTIYF
TRBD1,TRBV7-9,TRBJ1-2,NA,TGTTCCAGCAGCTTAATACAGGGGAGAGATGGCTACACCTTC,CSSSLIQGRDGYTF
NA,TRBV5-1,TRBJ2-3,few,TGCGCCAGCAGCTTGGTTAACGCGGGGTTGGCAGATACGCAGTATTTT,CASSLVNAGLADTQYF
TRBD2,TRBV28,TRBJ2-7,NA,TGTGCCAGCGCCCTTGGCGCGGGAGTCCCCGAGCAGTACTTC,CASALGAGVPEQYF
TRBD1,TRBV6-5,TRBJ2-5,NA,TGTGCCAGCAGCAGACAGGGGACCCAAGAGACCCAGTACTTC,CASSRQGTQETQYF
TRBD2,TRBV6-5,TRBJ2-3,NA,TGTGCCAGCAGCCTGGGGGGGAGGGTGGCAGATACGCAGTATTTT,CASSLGGRVADTQYF
TRBD1,TRBV6-1,TRBJ2-3,NA,TGTGCCAGCAGGTGGACAGGGATCACAGATACGCAGTATTTT,CASRWTGITDTQYF
TRBD2,TRBV6-5,TRBJ2-3,NA,TGTGCCAGCAGTTACCGAGCGGGAGCGGCAGATACGCAGTATTTT,CASSYRAGAADTQYF
TRBD2,TRBV4-3,TRBJ2-2,NA,TGCGCCAGCAGCCGGGACTATGCGAACACCGGGGAGCTGTTTTTT,CASSRDYANTGELFF
TRBD1,TRBV7-9,TRBJ2-7,NA,TGTGCCAGCAGCTTAGCCTCGACAGGGAAGGGCTACGAGCAGTACTTC,CASSLASTGKGYEQYF
TRBD1,TRBV19,TRBJ1-5,NA,TGTGCCAGTACCCAGGGCGGGACAGGGAACCTAGAGAATCAGCCCCAGCATTTT,CASTQGGTGNLENQPQHF
NA,TRBV7-2,TRBJ1-2,NA,TGTGCCAGCAGCTTAGGAGGGGGGGGAATCCGCGGCTACACCTTC,CASSLGGGGIRGYTF
NA,TRBV9,TRBJ1-3,NA,TGTGCCAGCAGCGTAGGGGGAGGGGTCACTGGAAACACCATATATTTT,CASSVGGGVTGNTIYF
NA,TRBV28,TRBJ2-1,NA,TGTGCCAGCAGTTCGCAAGCCGCCGGGATCTTCAATGAGCAGTTCTTC,CASSSQAAGIFNEQFF
NA,TRBV14,TRBJ1-2,NA,TGTGCCAGCAGTCGAGAGCGGGGGGCAATGGGCTACACCTTC,CASSRERGAMGYTF
TRBD2,TRBV30,TRBJ2-1,few,TGTGCCTATCGATCTATCCCGGGACTACCCTACAATGAGCAGTTCTTC,CAYRSIPGLPYNEQFF
TRBD2,TRBV5-5,TRBJ2-7,NA,TGTGCCAGCAGCCCAGATTCGACTAGCATCTACTACGAGCAGTACTTC,CASSPDSTSIYYEQYF
NA,TRBV27,TRBJ2-7,NA,TGTGCCAGCAGTTTATCAGGACAGCTCTACGAGCAGTACTTC,CASSLSGQLYEQYF
TRBD1,TRBV7-9,TRBJ1-5,NA,TGTGCCAGCAGCCCCGGACAGGGAAACGGCGGGGAGCCCCAGCATTTT,CASSPGQGNGGEPQHF
TRBD1,TRBV29-1,TRBJ1-2,NA,TGCAGCGCTCAGGCCGGGACAGGGGTGGGCGCTAACTATGGCTACACCTTC,CSAQAGTGVGANYGYTF
NA,TRBV11-2,TRBJ1-5,NA,TGTGCCAGCAGCTTGCAGGGCGACCAGCCCCAGCATTTT,CASSLQGDQPQHF
NA,TRBV30,TRBJ2-5,NA,TGTGCCTGGAGTGTACTACTAGGGCGAGGAGAGACCCAGTACTTC,CAWSVLLGRGETQYF
NA,TRBV5-5,TRBJ1-4,NA,TGTGCCAGCAGCCTCACGGGGGGGGAAAAACTGTTTTTT,CASSLTGGEKLFF
NA,TRBV7-2,TRBJ1-6,NA,TGTGCCAGCAGCTCCCGGTGGTCACCCCTCCACTTT,CASSSRWSPLHF
NA,TRBV6-6,TRBJ2-5,NA,TGTGCCAGCAGTTACTGGGGGGACAGTCAAGAGACCCAGTACTTC,CASSYWGDSQETQYF
NA,TRBV10-3,TRBJ1-2,NA,TGTGCCATCAGTGAGTCAGAGGGCGGGGAAACTGGCTACACCTTC,CAISESEGGETGYTF
NA,TRBV5-4,TRBJ1-1,NA,TGTGCCAGCAGCTTGGGCGGAGGGGGGGCCAGGAACACTGAAGCTTTCTTT,CASSLGGGGARNTEAFF
NA,TRBV18,TRBJ1-1,NA,TGTGCCAGCTCACCACCCCCGGGGGGGATGAACACTGAAGCTTTCTTT,CASSPPPGGMNTEAFF
NA,TRBV6-6,TRBJ1-1,few,TGTGCCAGCAGGACAAGGATGAACACTGAAGCTTTCTTT,CASRTRMNTEAFF
TRBD1,TRBV6-5,TRBJ2-3,once,TGTGCCAGCAGACGGGACAGAAGCACAGATACGCAGTATTTT,CASRRDRSTDTQYF
NA,TRBV10-3,TRBJ2-1,few,TGTGCCATCAGTGAGCAGTCCTTTACCTACAATGAGCAGTTCTTC,CAISEQSFTYNEQFF
TRBD1,TRBV19,TRBJ1-3,NA,TGTGCCAGTAGGCCACAGGGGAAGAGCGCTGGAAACACCATATATTTT,CASRPQGKSAGNTIYF
NA,TRBV7-9,TRBJ2-2,once,TGTGCCAGCAGCTTGGCACGGAACACCGGGGAGCTGTTTTTT,CASSLARNTGELFF
NA,TRBV7-2,TRBJ1-4,few,TGTGCCAGCAGCTCCCCTGGCAGGGGCGTCTTTAATGAAAAACTGTTTTTT,CASSSPGRGVFNEKLFF
NA,TRBV30,TRBJ2-7,NA,TGTGCCTGGAGTCGGGGTTCCATCTCCTACGAGCAGTACTTC,CAWSRGSISYEQYF
TRBD2,TRBV4-3,TRBJ2-5,NA,TGCGCCAGCAGCCAAGGGATAGCGGGGGAGGAGACCCAGTACTTC,CASSQGIAGEETQYF
NA,TRBV30,TRBJ1-5,NA,TGTGCCTGGAGTCCCATCGGACAGTCTGTAAGCAATCAGCCCCAGCATTTT,CAWSPIGQSVSNQPQHF
NA,TRBV5-1,TRBJ2-1,once,TGCGCCAGCAGCTTTGGACTATTGTACAATGAGCAGTTCTTC,CASSFGLLYNEQFF
NA,TRBV5-4,TRBJ1-1,NA,TGTGCCAGCAGCTTGCAGGGGATAGGCACTGAAGCTTTCTTT,CASSLQGIGTEAFF
NA,TRBV7-2,TRBJ2-3,NA,TGTGCCAGCAGCGTAGTGGAGGGGAGCACAGATACGCAGTATTTT,CASSVVEGSTDTQYF